This TCR delta chain appears in the sequencing data of a study of delta chains in infants with herpesvirus infections. General study points: The study lacked race- and environment-matched controls and was small.

This clone appeared a single time. The antigen remains unidentified. TCR cDNA was made from PBMC RNA with gamma- and delta-chain-specific primers. TCRdb called clones from the RT-PCR reads again using CATT. The sample records over 2,500 delta-chain clones, around 40% being singletons. Germline V gene data show CDR1 as GEAIGNYY and CDR2 as EKD. There are 25 residues in the CDR3. Trimming cost V 0 bases and J 2 bases; bases outside gene matches: 21. The sequence came from a human donor who was a Ugandan infant, either HIV-exposed or HIV-unexposed (not recorded which). The material sequenced was peripheral blood, taken at time point 4 of longitudinal follow-up. This chain joins TRDV2 and TRDJ3; TRDD3 agrees at 13 bases. CDR3 amino acids: CACDTGGLGTVGLGDTAWDTRQMFF. The CDR3 nucleotides read TGTGCCTGTGACACCGGTGGATTGGGGACCGTTGGACTGGGGGATACGGCCTGGGACACCCGACAGATGTTTTTC.